This record looks at one T cell receptor (beta chain) sequence and its context. This clone was counted only a few times. There is no known antigen for this receptor. No base quality values were provided; no much bigger clone lies one nucleotide off. The sample has other DNA sequences that encode this CDR3 too. The data were obtained in a study of T cells and Merkel cell carcinoma outcomes (TCRdb year 2020). Background on the whole study: The study looked at whether the tumor T-cell repertoire and T-cell density could predict clinical outcome in patients with Merkel cell carcinoma. Overall study results and their limits: Clinical outcomes in Merkel cell carcinoma patients were reported to be predicted by T-cell repertoire features combined with T-cell density.

The CDR3 runs 12 amino acids, cysteine and phenylalanine included. CDR3 DNA is the only sequence kept; it has 36 bases, read in frame from the first base. According to the germline V gene, CDR1 reads MGHDK and CDR2 reads SYGVNS. V and J are truncated by 6 bases and 3 bases respectively, leaving an intervening sequence of 6 bases. The samples were obtained from people who had Merkel cell carcinoma. Libraries were constructed by the immunoSEQ multiplex PCR assay. TCRdb stores this immuneACCESS table with in-frame sequences only. Part of the clones is absent; in the studies checked, under half of the shortfall reflects unresolved V genes, and no reason is known for the rest. The sample records 4,000 to 5,500 clones, 85% of which are singletons. The biggest ten clones account for approximately 5.6% of the sample.

The receptor was isolated from a human donor with Merkel cell carcinoma. The sample comprised tumor tissue from Merkel cell carcinoma. The sequence joins TRBV25-1 to TRBJ2-1, and the D gene may be TRBD2, 6 bases matching. The CDR3 sequence is CASRGGYNEQFF. The DNA sequence follows: TGTGCCAGCAGGGGGGGCTACAATGAGCAGTTCTTC.